The 3 T cell receptor beta chains given below trace back to one sample, sequenced in a study of immune evolution from preneoplasia to lung adenocarcinoma. Using immunoSEQ multiplex PCR, the repertoire was profiled, and TCRdb retains in-frame clones only, with some absent. The data hold thousands of clones, with roughly two thirds observed a single time. What was sequenced was FFPE adjacent normal lung tissue. All receptors derive from a person aged 80 or older with lung adenocarcinoma.

This clone was counted between two and nine times. The chain joins TRBV6-1 to TRBJ2-7; D gene uncertain. The germline V gene has CDR1 MNHNS and CDR2 SASEGT. The CDR3 is made up of 13 amino acids. V shed 1 base and J shed 4 bases, with 8 bases lying between them. CDR3 nucleotide sequence: TGTGCCAGCAGTGAAGTAATGGGTTACGAGCAGTACTTC. Translating it yields CASSEVMGYEQYF.

This rearrangement joins TRBV4-1 to TRBJ1-1, with D unclear. Germline CDR1 is MGHRA and CDR2 is YSYEKL. V was clipped by 0 bases and J by 8 bases, with 7 bases between them. There are 12 residues in the CDR3. CDR3 in amino acids: CASSQDGQEAFF. The CDR3 DNA reads TGCGCCAGCAGCCAAGATGGGCAGGAAGCTTTCTTT.

This clone was recorded only once. The chain links TRBV10-3 to TRBJ1-5; a possible D gene is TRBD1 (6 bases). CDR1 is ENHRY and CDR2 is SYGVKD in the germline V gene. The CDR3 length is 15 residues. The V end lost 3 bases, the J end lost 6 bases, and 15 bases lay between the germline ends. The CDR3: CAISDSDSYGQPQHF. Written as DNA, the CDR3 is TGTGCCATCAGTGATTCGGACAGCTATGGTCAGCCCCAGCATTTT.